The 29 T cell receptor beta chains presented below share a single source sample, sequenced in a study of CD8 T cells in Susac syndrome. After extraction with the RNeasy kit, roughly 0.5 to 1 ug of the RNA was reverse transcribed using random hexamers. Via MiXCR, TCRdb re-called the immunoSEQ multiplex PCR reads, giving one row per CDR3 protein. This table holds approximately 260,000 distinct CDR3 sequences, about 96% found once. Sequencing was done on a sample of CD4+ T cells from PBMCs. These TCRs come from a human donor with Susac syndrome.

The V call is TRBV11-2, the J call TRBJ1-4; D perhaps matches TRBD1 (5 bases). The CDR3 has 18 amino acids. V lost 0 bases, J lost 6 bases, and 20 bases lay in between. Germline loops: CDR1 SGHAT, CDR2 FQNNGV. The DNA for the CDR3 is TGTGCCAGCAGCTTAGATTGGGCTCTTGGGACTTCCTATGAAAAACTGTTTTTT. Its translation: CASSLDWALGTSYEKLFF. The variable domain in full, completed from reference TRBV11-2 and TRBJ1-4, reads EAGVAQSPRYKIIEKRQSVAFWCNPISGHATLYWYQQILGQGPKLLIQFQNNGVVDDSQLPKDRFSAERLKGVDSTLKIQPAKLEDSAVYLCASSLDWALGTSYEKLFFGSGTQLSVL.

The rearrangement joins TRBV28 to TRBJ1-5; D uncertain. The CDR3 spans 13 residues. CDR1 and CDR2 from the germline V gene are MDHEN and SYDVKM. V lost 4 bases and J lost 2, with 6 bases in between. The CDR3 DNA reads TGTGCCAGCAGTTATTTAGGCAATCAGCCCCAGCATTTT. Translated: CASSYLGNQPQHF.

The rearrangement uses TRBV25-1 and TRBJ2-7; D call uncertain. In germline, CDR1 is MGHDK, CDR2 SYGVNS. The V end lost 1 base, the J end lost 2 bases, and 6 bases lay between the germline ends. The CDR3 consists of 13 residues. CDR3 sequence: CASSEWQAYEQYF. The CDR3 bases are TGTGCCAGCAGTGAATGGCAAGCCTACGAGCAGTACTTC.

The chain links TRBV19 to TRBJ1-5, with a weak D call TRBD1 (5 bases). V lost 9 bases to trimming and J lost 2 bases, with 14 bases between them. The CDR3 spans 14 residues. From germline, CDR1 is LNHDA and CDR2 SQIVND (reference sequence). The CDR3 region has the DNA TGTGCCAGCATCCGGGACGGAGGCAATCAGCCCCAGCATTTT. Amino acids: CASIRDGGNQPQHF.

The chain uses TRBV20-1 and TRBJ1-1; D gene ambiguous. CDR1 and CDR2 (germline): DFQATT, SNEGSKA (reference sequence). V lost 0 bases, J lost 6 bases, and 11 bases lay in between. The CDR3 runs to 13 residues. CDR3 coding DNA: TGCAGTGCTAGAGATCCCAGGCAGGCTGAAGCTTTCTTT. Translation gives CSARDPRQAEAFF.

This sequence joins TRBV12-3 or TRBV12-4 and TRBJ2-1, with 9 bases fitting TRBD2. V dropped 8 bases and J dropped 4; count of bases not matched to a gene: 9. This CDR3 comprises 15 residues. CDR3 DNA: TGTGCCAGCTCGACTAGCGGAACTGTTTACAATGAGCAGTTCTTC. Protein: CASSTSGTVYNEQFF.

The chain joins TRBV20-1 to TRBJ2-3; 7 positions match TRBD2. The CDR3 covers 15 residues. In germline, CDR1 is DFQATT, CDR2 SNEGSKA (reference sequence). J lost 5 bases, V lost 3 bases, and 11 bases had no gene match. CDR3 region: CSASKGRALGDTQYF. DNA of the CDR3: TGCAGTGCTAGTAAGGGGAGGGCCCTCGGAGATACGCAGTATTTT.

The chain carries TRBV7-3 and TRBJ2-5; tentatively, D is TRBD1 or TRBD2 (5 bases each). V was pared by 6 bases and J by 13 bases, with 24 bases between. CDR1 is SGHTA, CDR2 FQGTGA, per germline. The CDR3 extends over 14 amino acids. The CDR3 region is CASRSLPGRGVRYF. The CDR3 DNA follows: TGTGCCAGCAGGAGTCTTCCGGGGCGTGGCGTTAGGTACTTC.

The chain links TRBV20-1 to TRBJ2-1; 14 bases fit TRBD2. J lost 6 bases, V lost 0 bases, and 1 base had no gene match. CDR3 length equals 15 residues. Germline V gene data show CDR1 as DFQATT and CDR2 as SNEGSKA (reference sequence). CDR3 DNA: TGCAGTGCTAGAGATGGGACTAGCGGGAGCAATGAGCAGTTCTTC. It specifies CSARDGTSGSNEQFF.

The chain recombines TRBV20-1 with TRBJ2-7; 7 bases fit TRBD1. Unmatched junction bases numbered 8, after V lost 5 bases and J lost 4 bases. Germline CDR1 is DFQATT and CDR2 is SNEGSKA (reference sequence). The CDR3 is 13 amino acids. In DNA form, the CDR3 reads TGCAGTGCTGCGACGCACAGGGGATACGAGCAGTACTTC. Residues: CSAATHRGYEQYF.

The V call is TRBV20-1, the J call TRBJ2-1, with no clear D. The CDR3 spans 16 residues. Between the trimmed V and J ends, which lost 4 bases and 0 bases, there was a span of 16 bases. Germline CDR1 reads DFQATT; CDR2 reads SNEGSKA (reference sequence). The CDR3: CSATSRADPSYNEQFF. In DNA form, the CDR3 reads TGCAGTGCTACGAGTCGTGCGGACCCCTCCTACAATGAGCAGTTCTTC.

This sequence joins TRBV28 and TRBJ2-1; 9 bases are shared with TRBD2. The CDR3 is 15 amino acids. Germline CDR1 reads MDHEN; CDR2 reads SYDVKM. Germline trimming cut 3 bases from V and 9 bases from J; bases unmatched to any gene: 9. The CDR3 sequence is CASSFEAGGPSEQFF. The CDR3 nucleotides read TGTGCCAGCAGTTTTGAGGCGGGAGGGCCGAGTGAGCAGTTCTTC.

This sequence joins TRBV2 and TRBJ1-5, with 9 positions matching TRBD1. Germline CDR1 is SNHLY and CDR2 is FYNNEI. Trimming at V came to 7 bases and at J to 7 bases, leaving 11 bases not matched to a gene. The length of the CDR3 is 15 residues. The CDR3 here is CASTAGQGGSQPQHF. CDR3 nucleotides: TGTGCCAGCACCGCGGGACAGGGAGGTAGCCAGCCCCAGCATTTT.

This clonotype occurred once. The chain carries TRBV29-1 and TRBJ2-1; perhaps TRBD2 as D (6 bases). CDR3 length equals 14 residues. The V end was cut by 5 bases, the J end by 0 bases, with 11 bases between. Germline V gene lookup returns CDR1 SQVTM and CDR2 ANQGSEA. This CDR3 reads CSVHMTSSYNEQFF. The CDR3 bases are TGCAGCGTTCACATGACTAGCTCCTACAATGAGCAGTTCTTC.

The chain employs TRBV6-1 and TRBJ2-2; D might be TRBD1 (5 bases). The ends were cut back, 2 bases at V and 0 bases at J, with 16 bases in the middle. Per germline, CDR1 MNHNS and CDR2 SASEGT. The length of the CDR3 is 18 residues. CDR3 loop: CASSEMIDRTTNTGELFF. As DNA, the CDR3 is TGTGCCAGCAGTGAAATGATCGACAGAACAACGAACACCGGGGAGCTGTTTTTT.

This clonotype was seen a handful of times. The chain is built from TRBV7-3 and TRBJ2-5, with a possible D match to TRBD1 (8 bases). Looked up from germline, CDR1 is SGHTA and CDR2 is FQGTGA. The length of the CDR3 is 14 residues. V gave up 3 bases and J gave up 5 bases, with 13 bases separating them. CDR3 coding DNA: TGTGCCAGCAGCTTTACAGGGGGAGGGGAGACCCAGTACTTC. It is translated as CASSFTGGGETQYF.

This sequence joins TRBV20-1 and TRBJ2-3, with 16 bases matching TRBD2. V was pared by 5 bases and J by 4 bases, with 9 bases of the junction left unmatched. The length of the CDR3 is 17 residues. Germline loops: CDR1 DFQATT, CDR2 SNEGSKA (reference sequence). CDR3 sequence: CSASPGLAGGGADTQYF. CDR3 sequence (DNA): TGCAGTGCTTCTCCGGGACTAGCGGGGGGGGGCGCAGATACGCAGTATTTT.

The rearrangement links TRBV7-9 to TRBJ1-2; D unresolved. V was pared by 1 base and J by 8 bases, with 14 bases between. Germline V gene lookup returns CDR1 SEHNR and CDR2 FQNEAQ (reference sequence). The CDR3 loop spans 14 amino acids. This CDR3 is CASSLGRRREGYTF. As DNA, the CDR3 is TGTGCCAGCAGCTTAGGACGGCGACGGGAGGGCTACACCTTC. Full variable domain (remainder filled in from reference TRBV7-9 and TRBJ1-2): DTGVSQNPRHKITKRGQNVTFRCDPISEHNRLYWYRQTLGQGPEFLTYFQNEAQLEKSRLLSDRFSAERPKGSFSTLEIQRTEQGDSAMYLCASSLGRRREGYTFGSGTRLTVV.

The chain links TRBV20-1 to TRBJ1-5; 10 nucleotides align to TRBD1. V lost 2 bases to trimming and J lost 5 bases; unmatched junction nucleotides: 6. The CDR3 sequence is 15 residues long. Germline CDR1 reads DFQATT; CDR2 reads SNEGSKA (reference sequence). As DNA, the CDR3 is TGCAGTGCTAGACGTTTGGGACAGGGGCATCAGCCCCAGCATTTT. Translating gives CSARRLGQGHQPQHF.

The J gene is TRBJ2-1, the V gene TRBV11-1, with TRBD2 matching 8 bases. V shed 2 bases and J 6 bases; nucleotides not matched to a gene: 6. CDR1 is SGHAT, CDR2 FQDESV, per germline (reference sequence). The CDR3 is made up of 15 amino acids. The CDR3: CASSLQAGEVNEQFF. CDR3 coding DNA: TGTGCCAGCAGCTTACAAGCGGGAGAGGTCAATGAGCAGTTCTTC.

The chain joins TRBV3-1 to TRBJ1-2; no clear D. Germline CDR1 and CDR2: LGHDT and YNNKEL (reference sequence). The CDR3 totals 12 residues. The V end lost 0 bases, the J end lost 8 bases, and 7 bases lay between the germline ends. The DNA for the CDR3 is TGTGCCAGCAGCCAAGATAGAGGCGGCTACACCTTC. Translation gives CASSQDRGGYTF.

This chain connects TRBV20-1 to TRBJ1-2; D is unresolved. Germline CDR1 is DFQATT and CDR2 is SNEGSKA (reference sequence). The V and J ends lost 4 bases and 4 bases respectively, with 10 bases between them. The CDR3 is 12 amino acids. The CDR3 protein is CSATPDVYGYTF. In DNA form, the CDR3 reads TGCAGTGCTACTCCAGATGTCTATGGCTACACCTTC.

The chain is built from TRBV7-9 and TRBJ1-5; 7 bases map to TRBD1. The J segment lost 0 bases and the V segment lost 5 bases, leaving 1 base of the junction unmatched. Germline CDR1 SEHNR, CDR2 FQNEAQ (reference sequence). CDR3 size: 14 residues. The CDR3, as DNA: TGTGCCAGCAGCAACAGGGGTAGCAATCAGCCCCAGCATTTT. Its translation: CASSNRGSNQPQHF.

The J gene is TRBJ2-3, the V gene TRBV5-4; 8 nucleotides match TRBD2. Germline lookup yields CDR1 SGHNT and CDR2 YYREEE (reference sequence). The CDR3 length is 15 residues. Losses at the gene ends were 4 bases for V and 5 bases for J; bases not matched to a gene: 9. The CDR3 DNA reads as TGTGCCAGCAGCCCGACTAGCGTTCTGCAAGATACGCAGTATTTT. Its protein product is CASSPTSVLQDTQYF.

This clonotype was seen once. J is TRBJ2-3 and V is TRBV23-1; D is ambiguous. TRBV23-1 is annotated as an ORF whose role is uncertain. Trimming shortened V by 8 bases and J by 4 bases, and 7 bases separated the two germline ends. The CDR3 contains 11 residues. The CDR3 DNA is TGCGCCAGCGGTCGCCCAGATACGCAGTATTTT. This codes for CASGRPDTQYF.

The CDR3 DNA reads as TGCAGCGTCAACCAACAGGGGGCCGGTCATGGCTACACCTTC. Amino acid sequence: CSVNQQGAGHGYTF. The gene calls are TRBV29-1 and TRBJ1-2; 9 bases map to TRBD1. This CDR3 comprises 14 residues. Germline-derived CDR1 and CDR2 are SQVTM and ANQGSEA. The ends lost 6 bases at V and 6 bases at J; junction bases unmatched: 11.

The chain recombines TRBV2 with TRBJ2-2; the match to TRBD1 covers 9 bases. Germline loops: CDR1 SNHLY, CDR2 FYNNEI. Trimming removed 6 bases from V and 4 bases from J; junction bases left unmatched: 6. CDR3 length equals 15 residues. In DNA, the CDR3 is TGTGCCAGCAGAGCCAAGACAGGGGGCACCGGGGAGCTGTTTTTT. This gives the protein CASRAKTGGTGELFF.

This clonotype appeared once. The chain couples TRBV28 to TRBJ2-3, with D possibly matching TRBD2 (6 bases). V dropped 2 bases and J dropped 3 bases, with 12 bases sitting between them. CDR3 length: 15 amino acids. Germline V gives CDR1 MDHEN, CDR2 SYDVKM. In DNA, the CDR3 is TGTGCCAGCAGTTTAACGGGAGACAATACAGATACGCAGTATTTT. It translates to CASSLTGDNTDTQYF.

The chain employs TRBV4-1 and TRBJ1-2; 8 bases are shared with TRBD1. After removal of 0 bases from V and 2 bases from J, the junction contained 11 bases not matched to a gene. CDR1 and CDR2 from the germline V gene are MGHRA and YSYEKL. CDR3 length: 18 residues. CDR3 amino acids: CASSQDRGTGETNYGYTF. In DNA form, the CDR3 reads TGCGCCAGCAGCCAAGATCGGGGGACAGGAGAAACAAACTATGGCTACACCTTC.